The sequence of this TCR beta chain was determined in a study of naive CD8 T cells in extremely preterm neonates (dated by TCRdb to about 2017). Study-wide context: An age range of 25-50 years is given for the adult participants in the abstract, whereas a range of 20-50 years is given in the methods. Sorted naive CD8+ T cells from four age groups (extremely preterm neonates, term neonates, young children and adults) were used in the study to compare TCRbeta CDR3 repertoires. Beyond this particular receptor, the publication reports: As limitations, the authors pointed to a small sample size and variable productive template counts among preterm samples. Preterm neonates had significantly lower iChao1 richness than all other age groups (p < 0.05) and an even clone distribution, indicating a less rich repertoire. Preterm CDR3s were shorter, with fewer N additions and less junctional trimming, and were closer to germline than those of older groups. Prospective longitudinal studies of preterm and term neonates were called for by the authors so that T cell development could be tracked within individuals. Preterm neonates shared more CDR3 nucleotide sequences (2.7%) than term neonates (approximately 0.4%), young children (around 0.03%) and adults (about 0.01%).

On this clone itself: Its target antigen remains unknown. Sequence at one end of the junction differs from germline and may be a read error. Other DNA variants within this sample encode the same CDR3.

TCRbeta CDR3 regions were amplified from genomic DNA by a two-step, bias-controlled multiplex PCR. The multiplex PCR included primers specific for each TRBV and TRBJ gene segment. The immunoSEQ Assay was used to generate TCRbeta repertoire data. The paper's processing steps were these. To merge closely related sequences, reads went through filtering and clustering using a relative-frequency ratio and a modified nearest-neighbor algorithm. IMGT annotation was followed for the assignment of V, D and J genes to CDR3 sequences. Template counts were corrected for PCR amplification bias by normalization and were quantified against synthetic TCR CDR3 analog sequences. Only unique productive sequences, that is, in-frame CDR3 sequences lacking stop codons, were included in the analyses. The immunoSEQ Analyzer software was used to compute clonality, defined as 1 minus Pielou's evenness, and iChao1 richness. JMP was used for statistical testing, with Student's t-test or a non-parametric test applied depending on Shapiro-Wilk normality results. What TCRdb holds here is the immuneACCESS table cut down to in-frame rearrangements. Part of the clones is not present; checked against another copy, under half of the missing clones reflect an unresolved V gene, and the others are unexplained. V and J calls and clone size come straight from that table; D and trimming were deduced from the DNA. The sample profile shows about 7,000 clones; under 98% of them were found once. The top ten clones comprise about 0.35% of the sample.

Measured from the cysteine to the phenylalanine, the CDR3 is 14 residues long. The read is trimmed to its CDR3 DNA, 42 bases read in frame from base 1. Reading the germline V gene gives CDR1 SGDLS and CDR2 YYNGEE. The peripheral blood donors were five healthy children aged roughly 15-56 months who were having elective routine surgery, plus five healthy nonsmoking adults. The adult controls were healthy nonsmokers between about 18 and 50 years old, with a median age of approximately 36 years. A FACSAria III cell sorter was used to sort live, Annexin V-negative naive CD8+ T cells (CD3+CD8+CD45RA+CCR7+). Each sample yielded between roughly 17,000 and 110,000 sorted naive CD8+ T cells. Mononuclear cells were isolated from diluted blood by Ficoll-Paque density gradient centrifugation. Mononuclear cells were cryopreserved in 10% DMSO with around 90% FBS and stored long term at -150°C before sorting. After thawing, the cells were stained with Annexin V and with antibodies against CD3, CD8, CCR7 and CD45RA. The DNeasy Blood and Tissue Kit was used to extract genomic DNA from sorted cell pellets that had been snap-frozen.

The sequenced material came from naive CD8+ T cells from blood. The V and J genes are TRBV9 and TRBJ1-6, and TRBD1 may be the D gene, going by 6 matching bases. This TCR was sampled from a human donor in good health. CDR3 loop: CASSVWGQNSPLHF. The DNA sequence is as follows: TGTGCCAGCAGCGTATGGGGGCAAAATTCCCCCCTCCACTTT.